A single sample gave rise to the 20 T cell receptor beta chains below, sequenced in a study of T cell responses to AZD1222 COVID-19 vaccine. Profiling relied on immunoSEQ multiplex PCR, and the TCRdb table lists in-frame clones only, not all of them. The table shows fewer than 110,000 clones, with 92% occurring only once. The sequenced sample was peripheral blood, obtained 28 days after the second AZD1222 dose. These receptors were collected from an adult who received the AZD1222 COVID-19 vaccine.

Here the CDR3 DNA reads TGTGCCAGCAGGGCGGAAAACTCTGGAAACACCATATATTTT. Protein: CASRAENSGNTIYF. The chain has TRBV9 and TRBJ1-3; the D is unclear. Trimming left V 5 bases short and J 0 bases short, with 9 bases between. The CDR3 runs 14 residues. Germline assignment: CDR1 SGDLS and CDR2 YYNGEE. Filled out from reference TRBV9 and TRBJ1-3, the complete variable domain reads DSGVTQTPKHLITATGQRVTLRCSPRSGDLSVYWYQQSLDQGLQFLIQYYNGEERAKGNILERFSAQQFPDLHSELNLSSLELGDSALYFCASRAENSGNTIYFGEGSWLTVV.

This clone was counted a single time. The chain has TRBV6-2 or TRBV6-3 and TRBJ1-2, with unresolved D. Germline lookup yields CDR1 MNHEY and CDR2 SVGEGT. Trimming shortened V by 2 bases and J by 9 bases, and 16 bases separated the two germline ends. The CDR3 has 14 amino acids. The CDR3 protein is CASSYQRASGSYTF. The CDR3 nucleotides are TGTGCCAGCAGTTACCAACGGGCTTCGGGGAGCTACACCTTC.

The chain links TRBV5-4 to TRBJ2-1, with no clear D. The CDR3 contains 12 residues. CDR1 SGHNT and CDR2 YYREEE come from the germline V gene (reference sequence). V was shortened by 1 base and J by 5 bases, with 4 bases between the two germline ends. The CDR3 DNA follows: TGTGCCAGCAGCTTGCGGGACAATGAGCAGTTCTTC. Its protein is CASSLRDNEQFF.

This clone was observed a single time. The chain couples TRBV6-1 to TRBJ1-5, with TRBD1 identical over 8 bases. The ends lost 2 bases at V and 4 bases at J; junction bases unmatched: 4. This CDR3 is 15 amino acids long. Germline CDR1 is MNHNS and CDR2 is SASEGT. In DNA, the CDR3 is TGTGCCAGCAGTGAAATCGGACAGGGAAATCAGCCCCAGCATTTT. Amino acids: CASSEIGQGNQPQHF.

The chain recombines TRBV10-3 with TRBJ1-6, with 8 positions matching TRBD1. J gave up 8 bases and V 6 bases, and 3 bases lay outside the gene matches. The germline V gene has CDR1 ENHRY and CDR2 SYGVKD. This CDR3 has 13 residues. The CDR3 loop reads CAIRDRADSPLHF. The DNA for the CDR3 is TGTGCCATCAGGGACAGGGCTGATTCACCCCTCCACTTT.

The V gene is TRBV7-3, the J gene TRBJ2-1, with 11 nucleotides matching TRBD2. CDR3 length: 16 residues. The J segment lost 2 bases and the V segment lost 5 bases, leaving 5 bases of the junction unmatched. Germline V gene data show CDR1 as SGHTA and CDR2 as FQGTGA. The CDR3 reads CASSLNSGGAYNEQFF. The CDR3, as DNA: TGTGCCAGCAGCCTGAATAGCGGGGGGGCCTACAATGAGCAGTTCTTC.

The V and J genes are TRBV3-1 (or the pseudogene TRBV3-2) and TRBJ2-5, with D unclear. The CDR3 spans 12 residues. Trimming removed 1 base from V and 4 bases from J, with 4 bases in between. Germline CDR1 is LGHDT and CDR2 is YNNKEL (reference sequence). The CDR3 nucleotides read TGTGCCAGCAGCCAAGTAGTAGAGACCCAGTACTTC. Amino acid sequence: CASSQVVETQYF.

The rearrangement joins TRBV13 to TRBJ1-2; no definite D call. The CDR3 consists of 15 residues. Per the germline V gene, CDR1 is PRHDT and CDR2 is FYEKMQ (reference sequence). The V gene lost 0 bases and the J gene lost 0 bases, with 8 bases spanning the gap. The CDR3 here is CASSLGQRSNYGYTF. The CDR3 nucleotides are TGTGCCAGCAGCTTAGGCCAAAGGTCTAACTATGGCTACACCTTC.

This clone appeared a single time. The chain joins TRBV18 to TRBJ1-1, with D unresolved. Trimming left V 3 bases short and J 0 bases short, with 11 bases between. Germline assignment: CDR1 KGHSH and CDR2 LQKENI. CDR3 size: 15 residues. The CDR3 nucleotides are TGTGCCAGCTCACCGCCTAGATCCATGAACACTGAAGCTTTCTTT. It yields the protein CASSPPRSMNTEAFF.

The chain employs TRBV24-1 and TRBJ2-1, with 10 positions matching TRBD2. This CDR3 comprises 15 residues. Germline trimming cut 4 bases from V and 8 bases from J; bases unmatched to any gene: 7. CDR1 is KGHDR and CDR2 is SFDVKD in the germline V gene. In DNA form, the CDR3 reads TGTGCCACCAGTGACAGAGCGGGGGGGCCAGATGAGCAGTTCTTC. It codes for CATSDRAGGPDEQFF.

The V call is TRBV19, the J call TRBJ1-2; no firm D call. The CDR3 is made up of 13 amino acids. Germline lookup yields CDR1 LNHDA and CDR2 SQIVND (reference sequence). V shed 5 bases and J shed 0 bases, with 7 bases lying between them. CDR3 residues: CASSPGANYGYTF. CDR3 sequence (DNA): TGTGCCAGTAGTCCCGGGGCTAACTATGGCTACACCTTC.

The CDR3 is CASSGRAGSGANVLTF. The CDR3 DNA follows: TGTGCCAGCAGTGGGCGAGCGGGGTCTGGGGCCAACGTCCTGACTTTC. This chain connects TRBV6-1 to TRBJ2-6, with 7 bases lining up with TRBD2. Germline V lookup: CDR1 MNHNS, CDR2 SASEGT. V dropped 4 bases and J dropped 1; count of bases not matched to a gene: 4. The CDR3 is 16 amino acids.

The chain uses TRBV9 and TRBJ2-5, with 8 bases matching TRBD2. With 0 bases clipped from V and 5 bases from J, the junction kept 9 bases outside the gene matches. The germline gives CDR1 SGDLS, CDR2 YYNGEE. This CDR3 is built from 16 residues. Here the CDR3 reads CASSVAAGGTGETQYF. CDR3 bases: TGTGCCAGCAGCGTAGCGGCGGGGGGCACAGGGGAGACCCAGTACTTC.

This rearrangement joins TRBV5-1 to TRBJ2-2; TRBD2 matches at 9 bases. V gave up 6 bases and J gave up 2 bases; unmatched junction bases: 8. Germline V gene data show CDR1 as SGHRS and CDR2 as YFSETQ. The CDR3 totals 16 residues. The CDR3 reads CASTSLTSGNTGELFF. CDR3 DNA: TGCGCCAGCACCTCCCTGACTAGCGGCAACACCGGGGAGCTGTTTTTT.

This sequence joins TRBV6-1 and TRBJ1-2, with D unclear. The CDR3 contains 13 residues. Germline assignment: CDR1 MNHNS and CDR2 SASEGT. V was pared by 1 base and J by 4 bases, with 7 bases between. The DNA for the CDR3 is TGTGCCAGCAGTGAAGGGCGGGGCTATGGCTACACCTTC. Translated, it gives CASSEGRGYGYTF.

The V call is TRBV24-1, the J call TRBJ2-3; weak D call: TRBD1 (7 bases). The CDR3 consists of 15 residues. The V end lost 1 base, the J end lost 4 bases, and 11 bases lay between the germline ends. CDR1 and CDR2 from the germline V gene are KGHDR and SFDVKD. CDR3 residues: CATSDFVRGADTQYF. DNA of the CDR3: TGTGCCACCAGTGATTTTGTCAGGGGGGCAGATACGCAGTATTTT.

This CDR3 reads CASSVSWGGGEQFF. The CDR3, as DNA: TGTGCCAGCAGCGTAAGCTGGGGAGGAGGTGAGCAGTTCTTC. The chain is built from TRBV9 and TRBJ2-1; a weak D match, TRBD2 (6 bases). V gave up 1 base and J gave up 9 bases, with 14 bases separating them. The CDR3 has 14 residues. Germline V lookup: CDR1 SGDLS, CDR2 YYNGEE.

The rearrangement uses TRBV5-1 and TRBJ1-3; D is undetermined. This CDR3 contains 17 residues. Deletions cut 1 base from V and 0 bases from J, with 14 bases between. Germline values: CDR1 SGHRS, CDR2 YFSETQ. CDR3 sequence: CASSLRDRRNSGNTIYF. CDR3 DNA: TGCGCCAGCAGCTTGAGAGATAGACGTAACTCTGGAAACACCATATATTTT.

This clone was seen a few times. The rearrangement uses TRBV9 and TRBJ2-7; D call uncertain. Germline V lookup: CDR1 SGDLS, CDR2 YYNGEE. This CDR3 spans 14 amino acids. Trimming removed 0 bases from V and 2 bases from J, with 9 bases in between. The CDR3 is CASSVGRATYEQYF. CDR3 in DNA: TGTGCCAGCAGCGTAGGAAGGGCCACCTACGAGCAGTACTTC.

In this sample, this clone turned up a few times. The V call is TRBV30, the J call TRBJ2-1; D is unresolved. V gave up 6 bases and J gave up 3 bases, with 6 bases separating them. The CDR3 sequence is 11 residues long. Germline V CDR1 and CDR2: GTSNPN, SVGIG (reference sequence). This CDR3 reads CACTSYNEQFF. The CDR3 nucleotides read TGTGCCTGCACCAGCTACAATGAGCAGTTCTTC.